Reported below is one T cell receptor (beta chain). Antigen unknown. The data derive from a study of T cell responses to AZD1222 COVID-19 vaccine. Points from the study as a whole: Only after the peak T cell response were repertoires sampled. Donors were mostly white British, more females; clonal diversity possibly underestimated.

The data were produced by immunoSEQ multiplex PCR, yet TCRdb's version contains in-frame clones alone and is incomplete. The data hold around 110,000 clones, with 93% observed a single time. Germline V gene sequence: CDR1 MNHEY, CDR2 SVGAGI. This CDR3 contains 15 residues. The V end lost 6 bases, the J end lost 4 bases, and 18 bases lay between the germline ends. The TCR sequence derives from an adult in good health. This chain joins TRBV6-5 and TRBJ1-1, with a possible D match to TRBD1 (6 bases). The material sequenced was peripheral blood, taken on day 0 of AZD1222 vaccination. This CDR3 reads CASSRRGEMSTEAFF. CDR3 coding DNA: TGTGCCAGCAGCCGCAGGGGAGAGATGAGCACTGAAGCTTTCTTT.